This T cell receptor (beta chain) was recorded in a study of blood T cell repertoires in COVID-19. As for the study in general: Acute-phase and convalescent COVID-19 samples originated in the United States, Italy and Spain. PBMCs, B-cell-depleted T cells, or T cells were the source of the cDNA or gDNA that made up the material.

Looked up from germline, CDR1 is LNHDA and CDR2 is SQIVND (reference sequence). V dropped 5 bases and J dropped 0 bases, with 11 bases sitting between them. The CDR3 consists of 16 residues. In the study's own analysis: Amplification of reference gene primers provided the estimated nucleated cell counts. The table came from immunoSEQ multiplex PCR; TCRdb's copy has only in-frame clones and leaves some out. V and J calls and clone size are those listed in that table; D and trimming were worked out from the DNA. The sample lists about 74,000 clones; around 88% were seen once. The chain employs TRBV19 and TRBJ2-6, with D possibly TRBD1 on 5 matching bases. The sequence derives from a woman of 80 years or more with active or convalescent COVID-19. Sequenced material: peripheral blood. CDR3 in amino acids: CASSVLDSSGANVLTF. CDR3 nucleotide sequence: TGTGCCAGTAGTGTATTAGACAGCTCTGGGGCCAACGTCCTGACTTTC.